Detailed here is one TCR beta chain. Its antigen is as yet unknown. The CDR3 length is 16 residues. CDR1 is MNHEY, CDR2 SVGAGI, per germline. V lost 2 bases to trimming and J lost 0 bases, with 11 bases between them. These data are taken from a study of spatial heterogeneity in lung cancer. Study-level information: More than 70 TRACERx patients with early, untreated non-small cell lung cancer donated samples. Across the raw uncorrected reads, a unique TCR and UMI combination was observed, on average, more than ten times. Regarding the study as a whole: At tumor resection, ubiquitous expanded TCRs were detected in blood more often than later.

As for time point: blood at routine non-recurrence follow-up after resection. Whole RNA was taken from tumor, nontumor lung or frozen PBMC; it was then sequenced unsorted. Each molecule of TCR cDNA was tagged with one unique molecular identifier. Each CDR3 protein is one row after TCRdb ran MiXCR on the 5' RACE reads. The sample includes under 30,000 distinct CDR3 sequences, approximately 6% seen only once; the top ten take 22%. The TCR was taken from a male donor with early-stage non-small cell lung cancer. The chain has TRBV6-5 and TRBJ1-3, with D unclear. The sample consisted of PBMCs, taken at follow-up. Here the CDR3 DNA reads TGTGCCAGCAGTTACGGTCAGCCACGCTCTGGAAACACCATATATTTT. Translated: CASSYGQPRSGNTIYF.